This is a list of T cell receptor beta chains from one sample in a study of blood T cell repertoires in COVID-19. The data were produced by immunoSEQ multiplex PCR, yet TCRdb's version contains in-frame clones alone and is incomplete. The sample lists some 90,000 clones; around 90% were seen once. The sequencing sample was made of peripheral blood. The receptors derive from a woman aged 80 or over with active or convalescent COVID-19. The CDR3 runs from the conserved cysteine through the conserved F or W. D genes are given only for firm matches. Clone size is stated in some rows and not others, as once, few, many or a class when expanded.

abundance | j_gene | v_gene | d_gene | CDR3nt | CDR3aa
. | TRBJ2-5 | TRBV28 | . | TGTGCCAGCAGTGACCCTACAGGGTTGGAGACCCAGTACTTC | CASSDPTGLETQYF
once | TRBJ1-6 | TRBV3-1/TRBV3-2 | . | TGTGCCAGCAGGGCTAGCGGATCCTCGGATTCACCCCTCCACTTT | CASRASGSSDSPLHF
. | TRBJ2-1 | TRBV6-6 | . | TGTGCCAGCAGTTACAAGCGGAGAAACTACAATGAGCAGTTCTTC | CASSYKRRNYNEQFF
. | TRBJ2-5 | TRBV3-1/TRBV3-2 | TRBD2 | TGTGCCAGCAGCCAACCCCGATCGGGGGGAGAGACCCAGTACTTC | CASSQPRSGGETQYF
. | TRBJ2-1 | TRBV5-1 | TRBD2 | TGCGCCAGCAGGTCTAGGGGGACTAGCGGGATTAGGAATGAGCAGTTCTTC | CASRSRGTSGIRNEQFF
. | TRBJ2-7 | TRBV28 | . | TGTGCCAGCAGTTCCCCTAGTCCCTACGAGCAGTACTTC | CASSSPSPYEQYF
. | TRBJ2-1 | TRBV9 | TRBD1 | TGTGCCAGCAGCGTATCGGGACAGTCCTACAATGAGCAGTTCTTC | CASSVSGQSYNEQFF
. | TRBJ1-2 | TRBV5-6 | . | TGTGCCAGCAGCGAGGCCCCGCCGGGCTATGGCTACACCTTC | CASSEAPPGYGYTF
. | TRBJ1-2 | TRBV11-2 | . | TGTGCCAGCAGCTTAGAGGCCAGCTATGGCTACACCTTC | CASSLEASYGYTF
. | TRBJ2-3 | TRBV7-2 | . | TGTGCCAGCAGTCCTAGCACAGATACGCAGTATTTT | CASSPSTDTQYF
. | TRBJ1-4 | TRBV27 | TRBD1 | TGTGCCAGCCGACAGGGCGCTGCAACTAATGAAAAACTGTTTTTT | CASRQGAATNEKLFF
. | TRBJ1-2 | TRBV12-3/TRBV12-4 | TRBD1 | TGTGCCAGCAGCCTTTACAGGGGGAGAGGCTACACCTTC | CASSLYRGRGYTF
once | TRBJ2-3 | TRBV21-1 | . | TGTGCCAGCAGCAGGCCGGTCGGGGTAGCGGGAGGGTTTAGCACAGATACGCAGTATTTT | CASSRPVGVAGGFSTDTQYF
. | TRBJ2-7 | TRBV28 | TRBD2 | TGTGCCAGCAGAGCAGCGGGAGTATTTTTCTACGAGCAGTACTTC | CASRAAGVFFYEQYF
. | TRBJ1-5 | TRBV20-1 | . | TGCAGTGCTAGTAGCCTTAAATGGGGGGGGCAGCCCCAGCATTTT | CSASSLKWGGQPQHF
once | TRBJ1-2 | TRBV24-1 | TRBD1 | TGTGCCACCAGAGGAGACAGGGCGGACTATGGCTACACCTTC | CATRGDRADYGYTF
. | TRBJ1-3 | TRBV28 | TRBD1 | TGTGCCAGCAGTTTGACAGGGACTGGAAACACCATATATTTT | CASSLTGTGNTIYF
. | TRBJ2-2 | TRBV6-2/TRBV6-3 | TRBD1 | TGTGCCAGCAGTCACAGGGACAGCACCGGGGAGCTGTTTTTT | CASSHRDSTGELFF
once | TRBJ1-2 | TRBV5-8 | . | TGTGCCAGCAACCCCGGGGAACCCGAACGGGACTACACCTTC | CASNPGEPERDYTF
. | TRBJ1-1 | TRBV6-2/TRBV6-3 | TRBD1 | TGTGCCAGCAGTGCCTGGACAGGTGCCTCGAACACTGAAGCTTTCTTT | CASSAWTGASNTEAFF
. | TRBJ2-3 | TRBV7-2 | . | TGTGCCAGCAGCTTTCAATACTCAGATACGCAGTATTTT | CASSFQYSDTQYF
once | TRBJ2-1 | TRBV5-1 | TRBD1 | TGCGCCAGCAGCTCGGGACAGGGGAATGAGCAGTTCTTC | CASSSGQGNEQFF
. | TRBJ2-3 | TRBV20-1 | . | TGCAGTGCTAGTTATGGTCGCGGGCAAGACGACACAGATACGCAGTATTTT | CSASYGRGQDDTDTQYF
. | TRBJ2-5 | TRBV5-1 | TRBD2 | TGCGCCAGCAGCGCGGGACTAGCCCGGGAGACCCAGTACTTC | CASSAGLARETQYF
. | TRBJ2-1 | TRBV29-1 | . | TGCAGCGGGGCCAGGTCCTACAATGAGCAGTTCTTC | CSGARSYNEQFF
. | TRBJ1-1 | TRBV14 | . | TGTGCCAGCAGCCAAGAGGAGGCAGCTGTTGAAGCTTTCTTT | CASSQEEAAVEAFF
once | TRBJ2-7 | TRBV4-3 | TRBD2 | TGCGCCAGCAGCGCTAGCGGGAGTTACGAGCAGTACTTC | CASSASGSYEQYF
. | TRBJ2-1 | TRBV19 | TRBD2 | TGTGCCAGTAGTATCGACGCGGGAGGGTTCAATGAGCAGTTCTTC | CASSIDAGGFNEQFF
. | TRBJ2-1 | TRBV5-1 | . | TGCGCCAGCAGCCCAACGGTAGGGGAAATCAATGAGCAGTTCTTC | CASSPTVGEINEQFF
. | TRBJ2-4 | TRBV29-1 | . | TGCAGCGTCCCGACACTAGCCAAAAACATTCAGTACTTC | CSVPTLAKNIQYF
. | TRBJ1-5 | TRBV19 | . | TGTGCCAGTAGTATAGCGTTAAATCAGCCCCAGCATTTT | CASSIALNQPQHF
. | TRBJ2-6 | TRBV28 | . | TGTGCCAGCAGTCCTCACAGGGCCAACGTCCTGACTTTC | CASSPHRANVLTF
. | TRBJ2-7 | TRBV30 | TRBD2 | TGTGCCTGGAGTGGCCCCCTTAGCGGGAGGACAGTGCAGTACTTC | CAWSGPLSGRTVQYF
. | TRBJ2-7 | TRBV6-2/TRBV6-3 | TRBD1 | TGTGCCAGCAGTCGCTGGGACAGCTACGAGCAGTACTTC | CASSRWDSYEQYF
once | TRBJ2-4 | TRBV28 | . | TGTGCCAGCAGTTTACGGCAGGGCGCGAACATTCAGTACTTC | CASSLRQGANIQYF
. | TRBJ2-3 | TRBV7-2 | . | TGTGCCAGCAGCTTAGGTAGTATAGCGGTTCTAGGGCGAGATACGCAGTATTTT | CASSLGSIAVLGRDTQYF
. | TRBJ2-5 | TRBV29-1 | TRBD1 | TGCAGCGTTGCCGGCAGGGGGACGGAGACCCAGTACTTC | CSVAGRGTETQYF
few | TRBJ1-5 | TRBV7-2 | . | TGTGCCAGCAGCTTAGGACAGGCCGCAGGCTATAGCAATCAGCCCCAGCATTTT | CASSLGQAAGYSNQPQHF
. | TRBJ2-3 | TRBV5-1 | . | TGCGCCAGCAGCTTGGTCGGGTCGGATACGCAGTATTTT | CASSLVGSDTQYF
. | TRBJ2-5 | TRBV6-5 | . | TGTGCCAGCAGTTACGGGACATTAGAGACCCAGTACTTC | CASSYGTLETQYF
. | TRBJ1-3 | TRBV10-3 | . | TGTGCCATCAGTGAGTCGGTCCAGATCTCTGGAAACACCATATATTTT | CAISESVQISGNTIYF
. | TRBJ1-4 | TRBV18 | . | TGTGCCAGCAGCCCAACAACTAATGAAAAACTGTTTTTT | CASSPTTNEKLFF
. | TRBJ2-2 | TRBV19 | . | TGTGCCAGTAGTATTTGGGAGATAACGAACACCGGGGAGCTGTTTTTT | CASSIWEITNTGELFF
. | TRBJ2-1 | TRBV5-1 | TRBD1 | TGCGCCAGCAGTTTTATAACAGGGGGCGGTCTCAATGAGCAGTTCTTC | CASSFITGGGLNEQFF